A single TCR beta chain is shown here with its context. CDR3 length: 14 amino acids. V gave up 8 bases and J gave up 5 bases; unmatched junction bases: 12. CDR1 and CDR2 from the germline V gene are SNHLY and FYNNEI. Methods used by the authors: From reference gene primer amplification, estimates of nucleated cell counts were derived. Libraries were prepared by immunoSEQ multiplex PCR; TCRdb keeps only in-frame clonotypes and omits some of them. The V and J calls and clone size are taken from that table; D and trimming were inferred from the DNA. The data contain 250,000 or so clones, approximately 86% of them singletons. The data originate from a study of blood T cell repertoires in COVID-19. Overall study: Whether acute or convalescent, the COVID-19 samples came from the United States, Italy and Spain.

The chain employs TRBV2 and TRBJ2-7; 7 nucleotides align to TRBD1. Specimen: peripheral blood. The receptor comes from a man aged 40-49 years with active or convalescent COVID-19. CDR3 sequence (DNA): TGTGCCAGCCCTCGTGACAGGGTAGGAGACGAGCAGTACTTC. This encodes CASPRDRVGDEQYF. Based on the CDR3 plus reference TRBV2 and TRBJ2-7, the full variable domain is EPEVTQTPSHQVTQMGQEVILRCVPISNHLYFYWYRQILGQKVEFLVSFYNNEISEKSEIFDDQFSVERPDGSNFTLKIRSTKLEDSAMYFCASPRDRVGDEQYFGPGTRLTVT.